A selection of T cell receptor beta chains follows, all from one sample in a study of blood T cell repertoires in COVID-19. The assay was immunoSEQ multiplex PCR, and TCRdb's table has in-frame clones only and misses some. The profile covers about 160,000 clones, with 75% to 90% appearing a single time and around 3.2% taken by the ten largest. Sequencing was carried out using peripheral blood. These receptors were taken from a human donor with acute or convalescent COVID-19. The donor label of this sample is uncertain. CDR3s include the opening cysteine and the closing phenylalanine or tryptophan. Fields, in order: J gene, V gene, D gene, clone size, CDR3 DNA, CDR3 protein. A D gene is named only where the DNA matches it firmly. Some rows have no size entry. The others give once, few or many, or a class for an expanded clone.

TRBJ1-2,TRBV5-4,TRBD1,-,TGTGCCAGCAGCTTGGACAGGGGCGGGAACTATGGCTACACCTTC,CASSLDRGGNYGYTF
TRBJ1-3,TRBV7-2,TRBD1,-,TGTGCCAGCAGCTTAGAGGGACAGGTCTCTGGAAACACCATATATTTT,CASSLEGQVSGNTIYF
TRBJ1-5,TRBV19,-,once,TGTGCCACTAACCCACGACAGAATAGCAATCAGCCCCAGCATTTT,CATNPRQNSNQPQHF
TRBJ2-7,TRBV6-5,TRBD2,-,TGTGCCAGCTCCTCGGGGACTACCATCTCCTACGAGCAGTACTTC,CASSSGTTISYEQYF
TRBJ2-7,TRBV9,-,-,TGTGCCAGCAGCGTAGCGCCAGGGAACTACGAGCAGTACTTC,CASSVAPGNYEQYF
TRBJ1-2,TRBV7-2,-,-,TGTTCAACTACCCCCGACAGTTCAATGAACTATGGCTACACCTTC,CSTTPDSSMNYGYTF
TRBJ2-2,TRBV9,TRBD1,-,TGTGCCAGCAGCGTAGGGGGACAGGAGCCCCTCCGGGAGCTGTTTTTT,CASSVGGQEPLRELFF
TRBJ1-1,TRBV3-1/TRBV3-2,-,-,TGTGCCAGCAGCCAATTGGACTTGAACACTGAAGCTTTCTTT,CASSQLDLNTEAFF
TRBJ1-1,TRBV5-1,TRBD1,-,TGCGCCAGCAGCCCGGGACAGGGGTTCACTGAAGCTTTCTTT,CASSPGQGFTEAFF
TRBJ1-5,TRBV5-1,-,-,TGCGCCAGCAGCGCCACAGGACAGCTCAATCAGCCCCAGCATTTT,CASSATGQLNQPQHF
TRBJ1-3,TRBV14,-,-,TGTGCCAGCAGCCAAGGGCACTCTGGAAACACCATATATTTT,CASSQGHSGNTIYF
TRBJ2-3,TRBV11-3,-,-,TGTGCCAGCAGCTTAGGACGGTGGTTAGCACTCACAGATACGCAGTATTTT,CASSLGRWLALTDTQYF